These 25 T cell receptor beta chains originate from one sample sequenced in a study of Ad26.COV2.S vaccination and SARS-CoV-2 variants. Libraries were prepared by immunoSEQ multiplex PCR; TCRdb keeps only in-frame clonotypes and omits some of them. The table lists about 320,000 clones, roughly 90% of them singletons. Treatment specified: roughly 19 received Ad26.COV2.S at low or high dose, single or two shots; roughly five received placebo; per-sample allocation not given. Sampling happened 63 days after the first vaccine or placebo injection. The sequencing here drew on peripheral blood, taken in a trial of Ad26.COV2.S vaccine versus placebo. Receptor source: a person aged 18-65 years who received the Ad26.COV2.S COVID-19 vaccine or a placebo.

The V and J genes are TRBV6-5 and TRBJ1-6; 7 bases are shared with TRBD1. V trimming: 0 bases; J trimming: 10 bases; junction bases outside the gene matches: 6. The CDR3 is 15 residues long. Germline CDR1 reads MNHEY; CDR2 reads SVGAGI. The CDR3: CASSYSRQGDSPLHF. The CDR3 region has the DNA TGTGCCAGCAGTTACTCGCGACAGGGAGACTCACCCCTCCACTTT.

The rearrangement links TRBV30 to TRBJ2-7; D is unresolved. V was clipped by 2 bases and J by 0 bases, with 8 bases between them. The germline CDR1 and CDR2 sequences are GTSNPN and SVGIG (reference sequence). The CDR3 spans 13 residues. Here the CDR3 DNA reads TGTGCCTGGAGTATCGGCAGCTCCTACGAGCAGTACGTC. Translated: CAWSIGSSYEQYV.

In nucleotides, the CDR3 is TGCGCCAGCAGCCAAATCACAGGGGCCATGAACACTGAAGCTTTCTTT. It specifies CASSQITGAMNTEAFF. The V and J genes are TRBV4-1 and TRBJ1-1; 7 bases fit TRBD1. Germline loops: CDR1 MGHRA, CDR2 YSYEKL. Unmatched junction bases numbered 6, after V lost 2 bases and J lost 0 bases. The CDR3 has 16 amino acids.

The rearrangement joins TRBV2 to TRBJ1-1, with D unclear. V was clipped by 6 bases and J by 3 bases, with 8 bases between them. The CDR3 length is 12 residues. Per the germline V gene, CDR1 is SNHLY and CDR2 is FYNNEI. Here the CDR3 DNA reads TGTGCCAGCAGCCTCATAGACACTGAAGCTTTCTTT. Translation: CASSLIDTEAFF.

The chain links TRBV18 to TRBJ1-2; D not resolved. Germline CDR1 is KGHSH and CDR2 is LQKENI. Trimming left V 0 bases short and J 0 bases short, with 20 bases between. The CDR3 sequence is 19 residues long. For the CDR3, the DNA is TGTGCCAGCTCACCACCCGGGCGAACGTATTCTACTTCTAACTATGGCTACACCTTC. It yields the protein CASSPPGRTYSTSNYGYTF.

The CDR3 spells CASSQVGAPANYGYTF. In DNA form, the CDR3 reads TGCGCCAGCAGCCAAGTTGGGGCGCCTGCTAACTATGGCTACACCTTC. The V and J genes are TRBV4-3 and TRBJ1-2, with D maybe TRBD1 (5 bases). There are 16 residues in the CDR3. From germline, CDR1 is LGHNA and CDR2 YSLEER. The V and J ends lost 1 base and 0 bases respectively, with 12 bases between them.

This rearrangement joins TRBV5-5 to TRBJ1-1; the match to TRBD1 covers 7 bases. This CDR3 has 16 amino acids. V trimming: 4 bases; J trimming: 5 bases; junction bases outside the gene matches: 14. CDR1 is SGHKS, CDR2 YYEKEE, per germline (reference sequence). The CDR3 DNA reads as TGTGCCAGCAGCCAATTGATGGGGGACAGACGGACTGAAGCTTTCTTT. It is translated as CASSQLMGDRRTEAFF.

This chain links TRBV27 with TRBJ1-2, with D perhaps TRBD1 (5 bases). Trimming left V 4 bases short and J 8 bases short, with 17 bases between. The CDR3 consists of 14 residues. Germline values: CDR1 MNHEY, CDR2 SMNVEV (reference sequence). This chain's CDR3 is CASSSLGGSWGYTF. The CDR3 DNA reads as TGTGCCAGCAGTTCCTTGGGGGGATCCTGGGGCTACACCTTC.

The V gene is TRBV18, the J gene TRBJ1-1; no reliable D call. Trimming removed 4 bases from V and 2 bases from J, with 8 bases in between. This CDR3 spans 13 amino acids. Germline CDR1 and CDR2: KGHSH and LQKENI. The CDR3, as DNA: TGTGCCAGCTCACTACGAACCAACACTGAAGCTTTCTTT. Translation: CASSLRTNTEAFF.

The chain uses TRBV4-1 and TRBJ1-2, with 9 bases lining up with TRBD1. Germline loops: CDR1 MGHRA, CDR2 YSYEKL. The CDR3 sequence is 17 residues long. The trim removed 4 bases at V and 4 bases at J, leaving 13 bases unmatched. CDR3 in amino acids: CASSLLGLGTGLYGYTF. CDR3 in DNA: TGCGCCAGCAGCCTTCTCGGTTTAGGGACAGGGCTCTATGGCTACACCTTC.

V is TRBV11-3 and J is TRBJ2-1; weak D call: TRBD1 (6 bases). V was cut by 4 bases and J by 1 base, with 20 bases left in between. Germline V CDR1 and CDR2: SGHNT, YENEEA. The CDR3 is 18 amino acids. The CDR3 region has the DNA TGTGCCAGCAGCTCCCACCAATCAGGGGACGGATCCTACAATGAGCAGTTCTTC. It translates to CASSSHQSGDGSYNEQFF.

The CDR3 DNA follows: TGTGCCAGCAGCTCAGGACTAGCGTCCGTGAACATTCAGTACTTC. As protein: CASSSGLASVNIQYF. The rearrangement links TRBV13 to TRBJ2-4; 9 bases are a match to TRBD2. CDR1 and CDR2 (germline): PRHDT, FYEKMQ (reference sequence). After removal of 4 bases from V and 7 bases from J, the junction contained 8 bases not matched to a gene. The CDR3 runs 15 residues.

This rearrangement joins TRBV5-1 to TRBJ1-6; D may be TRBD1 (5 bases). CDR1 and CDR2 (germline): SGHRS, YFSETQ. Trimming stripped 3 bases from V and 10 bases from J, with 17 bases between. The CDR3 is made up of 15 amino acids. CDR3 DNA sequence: TGCGCCAGCAGCTCAGCAGGGATCATCTCATCACCCCTCCACTTT. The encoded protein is CASSSAGIISSPLHF. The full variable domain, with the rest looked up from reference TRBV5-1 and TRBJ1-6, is KAGVTQTPRYLIKTRGQQVTLSCSPISGHRSVSWYQQTPGQGLQFLFEYFSETQRNKGNFPGRFSGRQFSNSRSEMNVSTLELGDSALYLCASSSAGIISSPLHFGNGTRLTVT.

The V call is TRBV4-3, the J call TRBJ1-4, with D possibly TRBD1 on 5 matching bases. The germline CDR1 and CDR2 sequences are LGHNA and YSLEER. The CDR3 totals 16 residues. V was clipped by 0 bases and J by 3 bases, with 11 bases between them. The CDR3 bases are TGCGCCAGCAGCCAAGATCGGGGGTTGGCTAATGAAAAACTGTTTTTT. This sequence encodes CASSQDRGLANEKLFF.

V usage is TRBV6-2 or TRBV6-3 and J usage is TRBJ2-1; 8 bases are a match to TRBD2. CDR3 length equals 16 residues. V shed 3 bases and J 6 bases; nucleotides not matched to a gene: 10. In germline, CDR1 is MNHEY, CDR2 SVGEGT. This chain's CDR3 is CASSYFSSGSGNEQFF. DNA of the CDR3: TGTGCCAGCAGTTATTTTTCGAGCGGGAGTGGCAATGAGCAGTTCTTC.

CDR3 residues: CASSLNRIAYEQYF. The DNA for the CDR3 is TGTGCCAGCAGCTTAAATCGGATTGCCTACGAGCAGTACTTC. J is TRBJ2-7 and V is TRBV13, with D hard to call. The CDR3 has 14 residues. Between the trimmed V and J ends, which lost 2 bases and 2 bases, there was a span of 10 bases. The germline gives CDR1 PRHDT, CDR2 FYEKMQ (reference sequence).

Written as DNA, the CDR3 is TGCAGTGCTGGAAGCAATCAGCCCCAGCATTTT. Its translation is CSAGSNQPQHF. The V and J genes are TRBV20-1 and TRBJ1-5; D unresolved. The germline V gene has CDR1 DFQATT and CDR2 SNEGSKA (reference sequence). CDR3 length: 11 amino acids. Deletions cut 5 bases from V and 1 base from J, with 3 bases between.

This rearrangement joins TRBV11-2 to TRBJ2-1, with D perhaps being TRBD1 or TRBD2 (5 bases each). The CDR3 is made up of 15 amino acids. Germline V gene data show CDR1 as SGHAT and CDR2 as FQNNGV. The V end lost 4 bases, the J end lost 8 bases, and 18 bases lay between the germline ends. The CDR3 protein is CASSSSGTRGDEQFF. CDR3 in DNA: TGTGCCAGCAGCTCCTCCGGGACCCGCGGCGATGAGCAGTTCTTC.

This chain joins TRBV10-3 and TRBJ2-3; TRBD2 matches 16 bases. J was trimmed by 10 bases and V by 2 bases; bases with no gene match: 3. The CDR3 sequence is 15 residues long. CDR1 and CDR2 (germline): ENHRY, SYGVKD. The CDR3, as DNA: TGTGCCATCAGTGAGGGGACTAGCGGGGGGGAGGCGCAGTATTTT. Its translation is CAISEGTSGGEAQYF.

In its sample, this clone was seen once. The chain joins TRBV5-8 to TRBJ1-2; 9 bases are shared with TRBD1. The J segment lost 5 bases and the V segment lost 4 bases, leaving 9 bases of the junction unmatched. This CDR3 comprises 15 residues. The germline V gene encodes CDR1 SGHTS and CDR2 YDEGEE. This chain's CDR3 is CASSLGDREFYGYTF. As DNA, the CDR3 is TGTGCCAGCAGCCTGGGGGACAGGGAGTTTTATGGCTACACCTTC.

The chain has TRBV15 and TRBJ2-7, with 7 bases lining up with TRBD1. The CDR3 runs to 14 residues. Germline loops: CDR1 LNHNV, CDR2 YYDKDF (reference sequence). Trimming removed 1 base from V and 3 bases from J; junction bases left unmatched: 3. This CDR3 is CATSRGSGGYEQYF. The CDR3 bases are TGTGCCACCAGCAGAGGCTCAGGGGGCTACGAGCAGTACTTC.

CDR3: CASSLEFTDTQYF. The CDR3 nucleotides read TGCGCCAGCAGCTTGGAATTCACAGATACGCAGTATTTT. The genes are TRBV5-1 and TRBJ2-3; D gene unclear. V lost 0 bases and J lost 2, with 4 bases in between. The CDR3 has 13 amino acids. Per the germline V gene, CDR1 is SGHRS and CDR2 is YFSETQ.

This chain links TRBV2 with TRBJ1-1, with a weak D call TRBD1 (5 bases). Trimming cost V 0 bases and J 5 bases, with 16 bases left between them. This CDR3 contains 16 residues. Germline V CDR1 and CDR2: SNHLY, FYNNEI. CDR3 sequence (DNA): TGTGCCAGCAGTGAAGCGCAGGGTAGGGTAGGTACTGAAGCTTTCTTT. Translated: CASSEAQGRVGTEAFF.

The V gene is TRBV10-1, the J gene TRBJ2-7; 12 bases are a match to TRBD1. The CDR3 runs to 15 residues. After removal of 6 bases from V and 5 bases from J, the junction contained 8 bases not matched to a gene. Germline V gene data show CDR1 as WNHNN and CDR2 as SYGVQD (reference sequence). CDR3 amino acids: CASRSPGTGGDEQYV. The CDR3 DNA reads TGCGCCAGCAGGTCGCCGGGGACAGGGGGCGACGAGCAGTACGTC.

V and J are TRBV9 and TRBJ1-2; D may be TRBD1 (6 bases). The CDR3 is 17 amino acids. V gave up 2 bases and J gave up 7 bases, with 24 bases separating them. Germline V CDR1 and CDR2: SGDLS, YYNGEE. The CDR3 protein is CASSVGGRGVQYGGYTF. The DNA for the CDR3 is TGTGCCAGCAGCGTCGGGGGCCGGGGCGTTCAATATGGTGGCTACACCTTC. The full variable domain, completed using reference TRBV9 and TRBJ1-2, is DSGVTQTPKHLITATGQRVTLRCSPRSGDLSVYWYQQSLDQGLQFLIQYYNGEERAKGNILERFSAQQFPDLHSELNLSSLELGDSALYFCASSVGGRGVQYGGYTFGSGTRLTVV.